This TCR beta chain was recorded in a study of T cells in lung cancer brain metastases. Overall study context: Median interval between primary and brain metastasis samples was roughly 300 days. Overall study results and limits: Paired lesions shared few clones; most were lesion-specific (mean Morisita about 0.2). The analysis could not control for preoperative corticosteroids affecting T cell infiltration in brain metastases.

The ends were cut back, 5 bases at V and 4 bases at J, with 17 bases in the middle. Germline CDR1 SGHAT, CDR2 FQNNGV. The CDR3 has 15 amino acids. This clone was found once. Its matching antigen is unknown. Sequenced by immunoSEQ multiplex PCR; TCRdb stores in-frame clones only, minus some. The sample holds about 3,500 clones; approximately 87% are singletons and the top ten take around 5%. The rearrangement links TRBV11-2 to TRBJ1-2; tentative D call: TRBD1 (5 bases). Input material: tumor tissue from the primary lung tumor. This TCR came from a woman aged 50 to 60 with non-small cell lung cancer. CDR3 in DNA: TGTGCCAGCAGCGTCGCTTCAGGGCCCTCCTATGGCTACACCTTC. Translated, it gives CASSVASGPSYGYTF.